The present TCR beta chain was sequenced within a study of breast tumors, draining lymph nodes, adjacent tissues. Study outcomes and limitations: Compared with basal-like, luminal-like tumors shared significantly more repertoire with nontumor tissue. That most tumor T cells come from lymph nodes remained unproven. Most tumor T cells seemingly derive from lymph node, then expand in tumor. Tumor repertoires ranked between lymph nodes and nontumor tissue in diversity, with V and J gene preferences.

Comment on this clonotype: Its antigen is currently unknown.

TCRdb processed the multiplex PCR reads anew with MiXCR; each CDR3 protein has one entry. This table has 11,000 or so distinct CDR3 sequences, approximately 35% appearing once. Germline assignment: CDR1 DFQATT and CDR2 SNEGSKA (reference sequence). The CDR3 has 12 amino acids. V was cut by 5 bases and J by 2 bases, with 10 bases left in between. This chain connects TRBV20-1 to TRBJ2-7; no reliable D call. Sample: breast tumor tissue. This receptor was taken from a female donor with breast cancer. Some clones in this sample may be carry-over from other donors' samples. The DNA of the CDR3 is TGCAGTGCTCTAACTTACCCCTACGAGCAGTACTTC. This translates into CSALTYPYEQYF.